A selection of T cell receptor beta chains follows, all from one sample in a study of T cell repertoires in cytomegalovirus infection. MiXCR was run by TCRdb on the reads, yielding one entry per CDR3 protein. The table lists under 150,000 distinct CDR3 sequences, roughly a quarter of them singletons. These receptors have no identified antigens. The sequenced sample was PBMCs, sequenced either directly or after in vitro stimulation (not recorded which). These TCRs come from a human donor in good health (CMV status not recorded). Some clones in this sample may be carry-over from other donors' samples. The CDR3 runs from the conserved cysteine through the conserved F or W. Fields, in order: V gene, clone size, D gene, J gene, CDR3 protein, CDR3 DNA. A D gene is named only where the DNA matches it firmly. Clone size is given for some rows only: seen once, a few or many times, or a class if the clone is expanded.

TRBV28,-,-,TRBJ2-1,CASSLGARSYNEQFF,TGTGCCAGCAGTTTGGGAGCGCGCTCCTACAATGAGCAGTTCTTC
TRBV4-1,-,-,TRBJ2-7,CASSPSGGMSVSSYEQYF,TGCGCCAGCAGCCCCTCTGGTGGGATGAGCGTAAGCTCCTACGAGCAGTACTTC
TRBV6-5,-,-,TRBJ1-1,CASSYRGDSEAFF,TGTGCCAGCAGTTACAGGGGCGACTCTGAAGCTTTCTTT
TRBV5-4,few,-,TRBJ2-3,CASSYDSTPSTDTQYF,TGTGCCAGCAGCTACGACTCGACTCCTAGCACAGATACGCAGTATTTT
TRBV5-4,-,-,TRBJ2-2,CASSLLGDTGELFF,TGTGCCAGCAGCTTATTAGGGGACACCGGGGAGCTGTTTTTT
TRBV7-9,-,TRBD2,TRBJ2-1,CASSSGGAASGRGDEQFF,TGTGCCAGCAGCTCGGGAGGTGCGGCTAGCGGGAGAGGCGATGAGCAGTTCTTC
TRBV11-2,large,TRBD1,TRBJ1-2,CASSPGQGYGYTF,TGTGCCAGCAGCCCCGGACAGGGCTATGGCTACACCTTC
TRBV7-2,many,-,TRBJ2-3,CASSSAGGPDTQYF,TGTGCCAGCAGCTCCGCAGGAGGGCCAGATACGCAGTATTTT
TRBV7-2,many,-,TRBJ2-5,CASSSSPQETQYF,TGTGCCAGCAGCTCTTCTCCCCAAGAGACCCAGTACTTC
TRBV4-1,many,TRBD1,TRBJ1-1,CASSLRTGRMNTEAFF,TGCGCCAGCAGCCTCCGGACAGGGCGCATGAACACTGAAGCTTTCTTT
TRBV7-2,-,-,TRBJ1-2,CASSFLGGGYTF,TGTGCCAGCAGCTTCTTGGGGGGGGGCTACACCTTC
TRBV28,few,-,TRBJ1-1,CASSSPGKSTEAFF,TGTGCCAGCAGTTCCCCAGGAAAGAGCACTGAAGCTTTCTTT
TRBV6-6,-,-,TRBJ1-3,CASSYSGGGRSGNTIYF,TGTGCCAGCAGTTACTCGGGGGGGGGCCGCTCTGGAAACACCATATATTTT
TRBV28,few,TRBD1,TRBJ2-7,CASSPIGQGATYEQYF,TGTGCCAGCAGTCCCATCGGACAGGGGGCAACCTACGAGCAGTACTTC
TRBV7-2,many,-,TRBJ2-7,CASSLDPGSSYEQYF,TGTGCCAGCAGCTTAGACCCAGGGAGCTCCTACGAGCAGTACTTC
TRBV7-6,few,-,TRBJ2-2,CASSLGADTGELFF,TGTGCCAGCAGCTTAGGGGCGGACACCGGGGAGCTGTTTTTT
TRBV11-2,few,TRBD1,TRBJ2-5,CASSPQGVSETQYF,TGTGCCAGCAGCCCACAGGGGGTTTCGGAGACCCAGTACTTC
TRBV7-9,-,TRBD2,TRBJ2-3,CASSLSREHTDTQYF,TGTGCCAGCAGCTTGTCGCGGGAGCACACAGATACGCAGTATTTT
TRBV19,-,-,TRBJ1-2,CASSIGGAKHYGYTF,TGTGCCAGTAGTATAGGAGGGGCGAAGCACTATGGCTACACCTTC
TRBV11-2,-,TRBD1,TRBJ2-5,CASSPTGTGRETQYF,TGTGCCAGCAGCCCAACCGGGACAGGGAGAGAGACCCAGTACTTC
TRBV7-2,few,TRBD1,TRBJ1-1,CASSQSRGPTEAFF,TGTGCCAGCAGTCAAAGCAGGGGGCCAACTGAAGCTTTCTTT
TRBV5-1,-,-,TRBJ1-6,CASSLQVGHNSPLHF,TGCGCCAGCAGCTTACAGGTCGGACATAATTCACCCCTCCACTTT
TRBV4-2,few,-,TRBJ2-1,CASSQAYNEQFF,TGTGCCAGCAGCCAAGCCTACAATGAGCAGTTCTTC
TRBV27,few,-,TRBJ2-7,CASSAGPPDAYEQYF,TGTGCCAGCAGTGCCGGGCCTCCCGACGCCTACGAGCAGTACTTC
TRBV18,-,-,TRBJ2-1,CASSPPTQSSYNEQFF,TGTGCCAGCTCACCACCGACACAGAGCTCCTACAATGAGCAGTTCTTC
TRBV12-3/TRBV12-4,-,TRBD1,TRBJ1-5,CASSLSAGTGRFDNQPQHF,TGTGCCAGCAGTTTGAGCGCCGGGACAGGGCGGTTTGACAATCAGCCCCAGCATTTT
TRBV11-2,-,-,TRBJ1-1,CASSTITGFTEAFF,TGTGCCAGCAGCACTATAACAGGGTTCACTGAAGCTTTCTTT
TRBV4-3,-,TRBD1,TRBJ1-1,CASSQVAGGDTEAFF,TGCGCCAGCAGCCAAGTTGCAGGGGGGGACACTGAAGCTTTCTTT